This T cell receptor beta chain comes out of a study of CD8+CD57+ T cells in acquired aplastic anemia. Overall study: When averaged, DNA from sorted CD4+ and CD8+ cells came to approximately 3 ug. The average read count for CD4+ cells in healthy donors was 10 million to 12 million.

Genomic DNA acted as the template from which TCR beta VDJ combination and CDR3 sequence profiling were carried out. TCRdb re-analysed the reads in MiXCR, keeping a single row per CDR3 protein. Here the sample spans some 410,000 distinct CDR3 sequences, 65% to 75% being singletons. The CDR3 covers 14 residues. Germline V lookup: CDR1 SGHVS, CDR2 FQNEAQ. Note on this clonotype: Germline is not matched at one junction end, which may reflect a read error.

The chain couples TRBV7-8 to TRBJ1-6, with D tentatively TRBD1 (5 bases). The origin of this receptor is a human donor in good health, serving as a control. Sequencing was performed on sorted CD4+, CD8+, or CD8+CD57+ T cells (not recorded which) from PBMCs. CDR3 bases: TGTGCCAGCAGCTTAGATGGACAAGATAATTCACCCCTCTTT. Its protein is CASSLDGQDNSPLF.